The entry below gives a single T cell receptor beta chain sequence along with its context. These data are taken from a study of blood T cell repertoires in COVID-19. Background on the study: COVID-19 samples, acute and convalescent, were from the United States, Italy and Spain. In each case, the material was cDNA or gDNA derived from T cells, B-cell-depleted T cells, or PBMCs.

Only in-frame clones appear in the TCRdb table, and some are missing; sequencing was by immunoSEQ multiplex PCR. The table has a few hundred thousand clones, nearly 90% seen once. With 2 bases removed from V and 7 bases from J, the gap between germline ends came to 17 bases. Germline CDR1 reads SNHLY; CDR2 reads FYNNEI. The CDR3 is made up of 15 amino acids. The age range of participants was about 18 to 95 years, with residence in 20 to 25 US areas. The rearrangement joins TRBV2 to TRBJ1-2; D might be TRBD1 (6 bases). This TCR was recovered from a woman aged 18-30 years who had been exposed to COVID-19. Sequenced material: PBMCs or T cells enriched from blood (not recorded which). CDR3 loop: CASSETGQGEGGYTF. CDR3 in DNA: TGTGCCAGCAGTGAAACGGGACAAGGGGAGGGTGGCTACACCTTC.